This is a list of T cell receptor beta chains from one sample in a study of cytomegalovirus exposure and HLA in healthy donors. The data were produced by immunoSEQ multiplex PCR, yet TCRdb's version contains in-frame clones alone and is incomplete. The sample lists approximately 170,000 clones, approximately 88% occurring once. The sequenced sample was PBMCs. All receptors derive from a boy younger than 10 in good health and CMV-seronegative. Both conserved end residues are part of each CDR3. D genes are given only for firm matches. Size values are once, few and many counts, or a class for expanded clones, and some rows have none.

D: -
J: TRBJ1-1
V: TRBV5-1
size: -
CDR3: CASSSGNEAFF
DNA: TGCGCCAGCAGCTCGGGAAACGAAGCTTTCTTT

D: -
J: TRBJ1-2
V: TRBV9
size: -
CDR3: CASSVDGYGYTF
DNA: TGTGCCAGCAGCGTAGACGGCTATGGCTACACCTTC

D: TRBD1
J: TRBJ2-3
V: TRBV27
size: -
CDR3: CASSRGQGSTDTQYF
DNA: TGTGCCAGCAGTAGGGGACAGGGTAGCACAGATACGCAGTATTTT

D: -
J: TRBJ2-7
V: TRBV11-2
size: -
CDR3: CARVERVESYEQYF
DNA: TGTGCCAGGGTGGAGAGGGTGGAATCCTACGAGCAGTACTTC

D: -
J: TRBJ1-1
V: TRBV5-6
size: few
CDR3: CASSLVIKSLAF
DNA: TGTGCCAGCAGCTTGGTAATTAAGTCCCTGGCCTTT

D: TRBD2
J: TRBJ2-2
V: TRBV6-5
size: -
CDR3: CASRAGGRTGELFF
DNA: TGTGCCAGCAGGGCGGGAGGGAGGACCGGGGAGCTGTTTTTT

D: -
J: TRBJ2-3
V: TRBV6-6
size: once
CDR3: CASSYSAGTSTDTQYF
DNA: TGTGCCAGCAGTTACTCGGCGGGGACTAGCACAGATACGCAGTATTTT

D: -
J: TRBJ2-1
V: TRBV7-6
size: -
CDR3: CASSLGLAAYNEQFF
DNA: TGTGCCAGCAGCCTCGGGCTAGCTGCCTACAATGAGCAGTTCTTC

D: -
J: TRBJ2-2
V: TRBV6-5
size: -
CDR3: CASSSRRGLNTGELFF
DNA: TGTGCCAGCAGTTCAAGGAGGGGGCTGAACACCGGGGAGCTGTTTTTT

D: -
J: TRBJ1-2
V: TRBV30
size: -
CDR3: CAWSVQEFYGYTF
DNA: TGTGCCTGGAGTGTACAGGAATTCTATGGCTACACCTTC

D: -
J: TRBJ2-1
V: TRBV29-1
size: -
CDR3: CSVTDYPLDNEQFF
DNA: TGCAGCGTTACGGACTACCCCTTAGACAATGAGCAGTTCTTC

D: -
J: TRBJ1-4
V: TRBV30
size: few
CDR3: CAWSVATNEKLFF
DNA: TGTGCCTGGAGTGTAGCTACTAATGAAAAACTGTTTTTT

D: TRBD1
J: TRBJ1-2
V: TRBV5-1
size: -
CDR3: CASRFRGHDGYTF
DNA: TGCGCCAGCAGATTCAGGGGGCATGATGGCTACACCTTC

D: -
J: TRBJ1-4
V: TRBV5-8
size: -
CDR3: CASSSGRISTNEKLFF
DNA: TGTGCCAGCAGCTCTGGGAGGATATCAACTAATGAAAAACTGTTTTTT

D: TRBD2
J: TRBJ2-3
V: TRBV6-5
size: -
CDR3: CASSSRTSGGTDTQYF
DNA: TGTGCCAGCAGTTCCAGGACTAGCGGGGGCACAGATACGCAGTATTTT

D: -
J: TRBJ1-5
V: TRBV19
size: -
CDR3: CASGHQGMQPQHF
DNA: TGTGCCAGTGGTCATCAGGGCATGCAGCCCCAGCATTTT

D: TRBD2
J: TRBJ2-5
V: TRBV7-9
size: -
CDR3: CASSPAAGGGETQYF
DNA: TGTGCCAGCAGCCCGGCAGCGGGAGGCGGGGAGACCCAGTACTTC

D: TRBD1
J: TRBJ1-4
V: TRBV2
size: -
CDR3: CASRPGQGASNEKLFF
DNA: TGTGCCAGCAGACCCGGACAGGGGGCGAGTAATGAAAAACTGTTTTTT

D: -
J: TRBJ2-3
V: TRBV6-5
size: -
CDR3: CASSYFRADTQYF
DNA: TGTGCCAGCAGTTACTTCAGGGCAGATACGCAGTATTTT

D: -
J: TRBJ2-5
V: TRBV7-8
size: -
CDR3: CASSPGMGGGQETQYF
DNA: TGTGCCAGCAGCCCAGGGATGGGAGGGGGGCAAGAGACCCAGTACTTC

D: -
J: TRBJ1-1
V: TRBV30
size: -
CDR3: CAWKSGLMNTEAFF
DNA: TGTGCCTGGAAAAGTGGCCTTATGAACACTGAAGCTTTCTTT

D: TRBD2
J: TRBJ2-5
V: TRBV4-3
size: -
CDR3: CASSQDLTSGGARETQYF
DNA: TGCGCCAGCAGCCAAGATCTTACTAGCGGGGGGGCCAGGGAGACCCAGTACTTC

D: -
J: TRBJ2-3
V: TRBV4-3
size: -
CDR3: CASSQAPPDTQYF
DNA: TGCGCCAGCAGCCAAGCTCCCCCGGATACGCAGTATTTT

D: TRBD2
J: TRBJ2-1
V: TRBV5-1
size: -
CDR3: CASRLFSGTANEQFF
DNA: TGCGCCAGCAGATTATTTAGCGGGACGGCGAATGAGCAGTTCTTC

D: -
J: TRBJ2-5
V: TRBV5-1
size: -
CDR3: CASSLWRAGETQYF
DNA: TGCGCCAGCAGCTTGTGGAGGGCCGGAGAGACCCAGTACTTC

D: TRBD1
J: TRBJ1-1
V: TRBV12-5
size: -
CDR3: CASGLVLQGVGTEAFF
DNA: TGTGCTAGTGGTTTGGTACTCCAGGGGGTAGGCACTGAAGCTTTCTTT

D: -
J: TRBJ1-2
V: TRBV19
size: -
CDR3: CASSIGQGLYGYTF
DNA: TGTGCCAGTAGTATCGGCCAGGGGCTCTATGGCTACACCTTC

D: -
J: TRBJ1-2
V: TRBV9
size: -
CDR3: CASSVMGSHGYTF
DNA: TGTGCCAGCAGCGTAATGGGCTCTCATGGCTACACCTTC

D: -
J: TRBJ2-1
V: TRBV5-4
size: -
CDR3: CASSSGSSYNEQFF
DNA: TGTGCCAGCAGCTCCGGGAGCTCCTACAATGAGCAGTTCTTC

D: TRBD2
J: TRBJ2-3
V: TRBV15
size: -
CDR3: CATSRDTSGRLTDTQYF
DNA: TGTGCCACCAGCAGAGATACTAGCGGGAGGCTGACAGATACGCAGTATTTT

D: -
J: TRBJ2-3
V: TRBV5-6
size: -
CDR3: CASSSLVVGAVPTDTQYF
DNA: TGTGCCAGCAGCTCTCTAGTAGTGGGAGCGGTACCAACAGATACGCAGTATTTT

D: TRBD2
J: TRBJ2-7
V: TRBV5-1
size: -
CDR3: CASSLVTSGDSYEQYF
DNA: TGCGCCAGCAGCTTGGTCACGAGCGGGGACTCCTACGAGCAGTACTTC

D: -
J: TRBJ2-1
V: TRBV19
size: -
CDR3: CASSTSLGEQFF
DNA: TGTGCCAGTAGTACCTCTCTAGGTGAGCAGTTCTTC

D: -
J: TRBJ2-5
V: TRBV6-5
size: once
CDR3: CASSKTVFETQYF
DNA: TGTGCCAGCAGTAAGACAGTTTTCGAGACCCAGTACTTC

D: -
J: TRBJ2-5
V: TRBV7-7
size: -
CDR3: CASSPTGRGETQYF
DNA: TGTGCCAGCAGCCCCACGGGGAGGGGGGAGACCCAGTACTTC

D: -
J: TRBJ2-1
V: TRBV30
size: -
CDR3: CAWGVRGASIANNEQFF
DNA: TGTGCCTGGGGAGTACGGGGGGCCAGCATCGCCAACAATGAGCAGTTCTTC

D: -
J: TRBJ1-2
V: TRBV5-8
size: -
CDR3: CASISTRTNYGYTF
DNA: TGTGCCAGCATAAGTACTCGAACTAACTATGGCTACACCTTC

D: TRBD2
J: TRBJ2-1
V: TRBV12-5
size: -
CDR3: CASGLGRLAGGYEQFF
DNA: TGTGCTAGTGGTTTGGGTAGACTAGCGGGAGGTTATGAGCAGTTCTTC

D: -
J: TRBJ1-1
V: TRBV5-4
size: -
CDR3: CASSLDSSNTEAFF
DNA: TGTGCCAGCAGCTTGGACAGCTCGAACACTGAAGCTTTCTTT

D: -
J: TRBJ1-3
V: TRBV5-6
size: -
CDR3: CASRVGSSGNTIYF
DNA: TGTGCCAGCAGGGTTGGCAGCTCTGGAAACACCATATATTTT

D: TRBD1
J: TRBJ1-2
V: TRBV10-2
size: -
CDR3: CASSESLSGTANFYGYTF
DNA: TGCGCCAGCAGTGAGTCCCTCTCCGGGACAGCGAATTTCTATGGCTACACCTTC

D: -
J: TRBJ1-2
V: TRBV5-1
size: -
CDR3: CASSLGQGKNIYGYTF
DNA: TGCGCCAGCAGCTTGGGTCAGGGGAAAAACATCTATGGCTACACCTTC

D: TRBD2
J: TRBJ2-1
V: TRBV7-9
size: -
CDR3: CASSLLGLAGGSEQFF
DNA: TGTGCCAGCAGCTTATTAGGACTAGCGGGAGGGAGTGAGCAGTTCTTC

D: TRBD1
J: TRBJ2-7
V: TRBV11-3
size: -
CDR3: CASSSGQGFADEQYF
DNA: TGTGCCAGCAGCTCGGGACAGGGGTTCGCCGACGAGCAGTACTTC

D: TRBD2
J: TRBJ2-7
V: TRBV5-6
size: -
CDR3: CASSLLAGGPYEQYF
DNA: TGTGCCAGCAGCCTTTTAGCGGGAGGGCCCTACGAGCAGTACTTC

D: TRBD1
J: TRBJ1-1
V: TRBV5-1
size: once
CDR3: CASSKTGVLMMNTEAFF
DNA: TGCGCCAGCAGTAAGACAGGGGTTCTTATGATGAACACTGAAGCTTTCTTT

D: -
J: TRBJ2-2
V: TRBV2
size: -
CDR3: CASSEIQYTGELFF
DNA: TGTGCCAGCAGTGAGATACAGTACACCGGGGAGCTGTTTTTT

D: TRBD1
J: TRBJ1-6
V: TRBV5-6
size: -
CDR3: CASSNGQGGNNSPLHF
DNA: TGTGCCAGCAGCAATGGACAGGGAGGCAATAATTCACCCCTCCACTTT

D: TRBD2
J: TRBJ2-5
V: TRBV29-1
size: -
CDR3: CSVEEGVASGREETQYF
DNA: TGCAGCGTTGAAGAAGGGGTGGCTAGCGGGAGAGAAGAGACCCAGTACTTC

D: -
J: TRBJ1-2
V: TRBV2
size: -
CDR3: CASMVGLVGYTF
DNA: TGTGCCAGCATGGTGGGACTGGTTGGCTACACCTTC

D: -
J: TRBJ1-2
V: TRBV4-1
size: -
CDR3: CASSQGETWGRANYGYTF
DNA: TGCGCCAGCAGCCAAGGCGAAACGTGGGGCCGCGCTAACTATGGCTACACCTTC

D: -
J: TRBJ1-1
V: TRBV7-8
size: -
CDR3: CASSSFIEGLTGTLNTEAFF
DNA: TGTGCCAGCAGCTCGTTCATAGAGGGATTGACCGGGACTCTGAACACTGAAGCTTTCTTT

D: -
J: TRBJ1-1
V: TRBV18
size: -
CDR3: CASSFSPRGNTEAFF
DNA: TGTGCCAGCTCATTCTCACCCCGGGGTAACACTGAAGCTTTCTTT

D: -
J: TRBJ1-5
V: TRBV9
size: -
CDR3: CASSVEGRAGLLWDQPQHF
DNA: TGTGCCAGCAGCGTAGAAGGTAGGGCAGGGCTTCTTTGGGATCAGCCCCAGCATTTT

D: TRBD2
J: TRBJ2-1
V: TRBV19
size: -
CDR3: CASSPWEREDGEQFF
DNA: TGTGCCAGTAGTCCCTGGGAGCGGGAGGACGGTGAGCAGTTCTTC

D: -
J: TRBJ1-3
V: TRBV14
size: -
CDR3: CASSQSGAFSGNTIYF
DNA: TGTGCCAGCAGCCAGTCGGGTGCGTTCTCTGGAAACACCATATATTTT